The 22 T cell receptor beta chains in this list originate from one sample, sequenced in a study of T-cell reconstitution after alpha-beta-depleted transplantation in children. Preparation of the TCRbeta library used unique molecular identifiers. In TCRdb, the PCR reads were re-called with MiXCR into one record per CDR3 protein. Of about 260,000 distinct CDR3 sequences listed, around a tenth are singletons. The input for sequencing was peripheral blood, taken 180 days after TCRalphabeta/CD19-depleted stem cell transplant. Source of these receptors: a male patient aged 2 to 9 who had a stem cell transplant for chronic granulomatous disease, so the T cells may come from the graft donor.

This clonotype came up many times. CDR3 DNA sequence: TGCAGCGTCTGGACAGGGTGGGTGGAGACCCAGTACTTC. It encodes CSVWTGWVETQYF. The genes are TRBV29-1 and TRBJ2-5; 8 positions match TRBD1. This CDR3 contains 13 residues. Germline V lookup: CDR1 SQVTM, CDR2 ANQGSEA. Trimming at V came to 6 bases and at J to 5 bases, leaving 8 bases not matched to a gene.

Remarks on this clonotype: This may stem from a read error, because a much larger clone lies one nucleotide away. This rearrangement joins TRBV29-1 to TRBJ2-1; D gene unclear. The CDR3 runs to 14 residues. From germline, CDR1 is SQVTM and CDR2 ANQGSEA. CDR3 coding DNA: TGCAGCGTTCCCGAACCAAGCTCCTGCAATGAGCAGTTCTTC. The encoded protein is CSVPEPSSCNEQFF.

This clonotype was seen repeatedly, ten times or more. The CDR3 spells CSARDLLAGDTYEQYF. The CDR3 nucleotides read TGCAGTGCTAGAGATCTCCTAGCGGGGGATACCTACGAGCAGTACTTC. The V call is TRBV20-1, the J call TRBJ2-7, with TRBD2 identical over 10 bases. The J segment lost 2 bases and the V segment lost 0 bases, leaving 7 bases of the junction unmatched. This CDR3 is built from 16 residues. Germline loops: CDR1 DFQATT, CDR2 SNEGSKA (reference sequence).

This clonotype was counted ten times or more. This rearrangement joins TRBV7-8 to TRBJ2-7, with a weak D call TRBD2 (5 bases). V lost 1 base and J 0 bases, leaving 13 bases between the germline ends. Germline CDR1 is SGHVS and CDR2 is FQNEAQ. This CDR3 has 16 residues. The CDR3 nucleotides are TGTGCCAGCAGCTTAGAAGCGGCCCTGAGCTCCTACGAGCAGTACTTC. This translates into CASSLEAALSSYEQYF.

This clonotype showed up many times. The chain is built from TRBV7-9 and TRBJ2-5; 7 nucleotides agree with TRBD1. Trimming cost V 5 bases and J 0 bases; bases outside gene matches: 6. The germline gives CDR1 SEHNR, CDR2 FQNEAQ (reference sequence). The CDR3 is made up of 15 amino acids. The CDR3 nucleotides are TGTGCCAGCAGCCGCGGACAGGCGCACCAAGAGACCCAGTACTTC. Translated, it gives CASSRGQAHQETQYF. The variable domain in full, completed from reference TRBV7-9 and TRBJ2-5, reads DTGVSQNPRHKITKRGQNVTFRCDPISEHNRLYWYRQTLGQGPEFLTYFQNEAQLEKSRLLSDRFSAERPKGSFSTLEIQRTEQGDSAMYLCASSRGQAHQETQYFGPGTRLLVL.

This clonotype was seen many times. This chain joins TRBV7-6 and TRBJ2-2; 10 nucleotides agree with TRBD1. The CDR3 has 15 amino acids. Germline loops: CDR1 SGHVS, CDR2 FNYEAQ. V was pared by 5 bases and J by 7 bases, with 7 bases of the junction left unmatched. Written as DNA, the CDR3 is TGTGCCAGCAGCAAAGACAGGGGGCGGATCGGGGAGCTGTTTTTT. Its translation is CASSKDRGRIGELFF.

The V gene is TRBV11-2, the J gene TRBJ2-5; D is possibly TRBD2 (6 bases). V lost 4 bases and J lost 4, with 16 bases in between. The CDR3 loop spans 15 amino acids. Looked up from germline, CDR1 is SGHAT and CDR2 is FQNNGV. The CDR3 region has the DNA TGTGCCAGCAGCTCAGGGATGGCAGCGGGAGAGACCCAGTACTTC. It codes for CASSSGMAAGETQYF.

This clonotype was seen only a few times. CDR3 DNA sequence: TGCGCCAGCAGCCCGGGACTAGCCGCGGACAATGAGCAGTTCTTC. Protein product: CASSPGLAADNEQFF. The genes are TRBV5-1 and TRBJ2-1, with 9 positions matching TRBD2. Germline V gene sequence: CDR1 SGHRS, CDR2 YFSETQ. The CDR3 is 15 amino acids. The V gene end was trimmed by 4 bases and the J gene end by 5 bases; junction bases not matched to a gene: 7.

The table lists this clonotype with many counts. The V and J genes are TRBV7-2 and TRBJ2-7; D gene unclear. With 0 bases removed from V and 5 bases from J, the gap between germline ends came to 8 bases. The CDR3 extends over 13 amino acids. Germline loops: CDR1 SGHTA, CDR2 FQGNSA. CDR3 residues: CASSLAFVDEQYF. The DNA for the CDR3 is TGTGCCAGCAGCTTAGCATTCGTGGACGAGCAGTACTTC.

Points on this clonotype: A clone one base away is much larger, so this may be a read error. In DNA, the CDR3 is TGCGCCAGCAGTAGCTACTGGACGGGCACCTACGAGCATTACTTC. Amino acid sequence: CASSSYWTGTYEHYF. The chain employs TRBV10-2 and TRBJ2-7; D is uncertain. This CDR3 contains 15 residues. Germline CDR1 and CDR2: WSHSY and SAAADI.

The chain is built from TRBV7-2 and TRBJ1-5, with TRBD1 matching over 9 bases. CDR3 length: 16 amino acids. The ends lost 5 bases at V and 4 bases at J; junction bases unmatched: 9. Germline CDR1 and CDR2: SGHTA and FQGNSA. The CDR3, as DNA: TGTGCCAGCAGCCGATCTGGACAGGGGAAAAATCAGCCCCAGCATTTT. It codes for CASSRSGQGKNQPQHF.

This clonotype has more than one count but fewer than ten. The chain links TRBV30 to TRBJ2-4, with D hard to call. This CDR3 comprises 18 residues. V was clipped by 4 bases and J by 0 bases, with 22 bases between them. CDR1 and CDR2 from the germline V gene are GTSNPN and SVGIG (reference sequence). The CDR3 nucleotides are TGTGCCTGGAAGCCCGCGGACCGTTTCCTTCTAGCCAAAAACATTCAGTACTTC. Its protein is CAWKPADRFLLAKNIQYF. The variable domain in full, with the rest retrieved from reference TRBV30 and TRBJ2-4, is SQTIHQWPATLVQPVGSPLSLECTVEGTSNPNLYWYRQAAGRGLQLLFYSVGIGQISSEVPQNLSASRPQDRQFILSSKKLLLSDSGFYLCAWKPADRFLLAKNIQYFGAGTRLSVL.

Concerning this clonotype itself: One junction end does not reproduce the germline sequence, and a read error may be involved. The chain employs TRBV7-3 and TRBJ2-2; maybe TRBD2 (5 bases). Germline loops: CDR1 SGHTA, CDR2 FQGTGA. The CDR3 is 13 amino acids. CDR3: CASSLSMAGELVF. The CDR3 coding sequence is TGTGCCAGCAGCTTAAGTATGGCCGGGGAGCTGGTTTTT.

This clonotype was detected ten times or more. The V and J genes are TRBV29-1 and TRBJ2-7; 11 bases line up with TRBD1. Per germline, CDR1 SQVTM and CDR2 ANQGSEA. Losses at the gene ends were 7 bases for V and 4 bases for J; bases not matched to a gene: 3. This CDR3 has 12 amino acids. As DNA, the CDR3 is TGCAGCGCCGGACAGGGGGCGTACGAGCAGTACTTC. Its protein is CSAGQGAYEQYF.

Many counts were recorded for this clonotype. This chain connects TRBV6-1 to TRBJ2-4, with D perhaps assigned TRBD1 or TRBD2 (5 bases each). Germline lookup yields CDR1 MNHNS and CDR2 SASEGT. Trimming pared 4 bases from V and 9 bases from J, leaving 19 bases between. This CDR3 comprises 15 residues. CDR3 in amino acids: CASSVSGTPPRIQYF. The DNA of the CDR3 is TGTGCCAGCAGTGTCTCCGGGACGCCGCCTCGCATTCAGTACTTC.

Only a few counts were recorded for this clonotype. V gene TRBV18 combines with J gene TRBJ1-2; 9 bases align to TRBD1. CDR1 is KGHSH, CDR2 LQKENI, per germline. The CDR3 loop spans 18 amino acids. The junction had 12 bases not matched to a gene; V was cut back by 2 bases and J by 2 bases. In DNA form, the CDR3 reads TGTGCCAGCTCACCAAATCGACCCCTGGACAGGGGAAACTATGGCTACACCTTC. Translation gives CASSPNRPLDRGNYGYTF.

This clonotype has a count of ten or more. The V gene is TRBV15, the J gene TRBJ2-5; 7 nucleotides match TRBD1. The CDR3 spans 16 residues. J lost 1 base, V lost 3 bases, and 8 bases had no gene match. CDR1 and CDR2 (germline): LNHNV, YYDKDF (reference sequence). The CDR3, as DNA: TGTGCCACCAGCAGGATCACAGGGGTACCCCAAGAGACCCAGTACTTC. This gives the protein CATSRITGVPQETQYF.

In this sample, this clonotype turned up many times. This chain joins TRBV18 and TRBJ1-4, with TRBD1 as a possible D gene (6 bases). Germline CDR1 KGHSH, CDR2 LQKENI. Trimming pared 3 bases from V and 6 bases from J, leaving 8 bases between. CDR3 length: 13 amino acids. CDR3 sequence (DNA): TGTGCCAGCTCACCGTGGACAGATGAAAAACTGTTTTTT. Translation: CASSPWTDEKLFF.

This clonotype appeared many times. J is TRBJ2-5 and V is TRBV7-7; D uncertain. This CDR3 region has 12 residues. From germline, CDR1 is SSHAT and CDR2 FNYEAQ (reference sequence). V shed 6 bases and J shed 7 bases, with 12 bases lying between them. The CDR3 sequence is CASSGVFGTQYF. As DNA, the CDR3 is TGTGCCAGCAGTGGGGTTTTCGGGACCCAGTACTTC.

This rearrangement joins TRBV18 to TRBJ1-5, with a possible D match to TRBD1 (5 bases). The CDR3 contains 14 residues. V dropped 5 bases and J dropped 6 bases, with 14 bases sitting between them. From germline, CDR1 is KGHSH and CDR2 LQKENI. CDR3 amino acids: CASSVSGGTQPQHF. The CDR3 DNA is TGTGCCAGCTCAGTAAGTGGGGGTACTCAGCCCCAGCATTTT.

Concerning this clonotype itself: One base away lies a much larger clone, so this may be a sequencing read error. The genes are TRBV24-1 and TRBJ1-2; the D is unclear. Germline assignment: CDR1 KGHDR and CDR2 SFDVKD. The CDR3 runs to 12 residues. This CDR3 reads CSTSDNGYGYTF. The CDR3 DNA sequence: TGTTCCACCAGTGATAACGGATATGGCTACACCTTC.

Many counts were recorded for this clonotype. The chain employs TRBV7-8 and TRBJ1-2, with 8 bases that match TRBD1. CDR3 length: 14 residues. V dropped 8 bases and J dropped 3; count of bases not matched to a gene: 8. Germline CDR1 is SGHVS and CDR2 is FQNEAQ. The CDR3 sequence: CASGGQGIYYGYTF. CDR3 bases: TGTGCCAGCGGTGGACAGGGAATTTACTATGGCTACACCTTC.